This T cell receptor (beta chain) originates from a study of blood T cell repertoires in COVID-19. Methods used by the authors: The authors estimated nucleated cell counts from reference gene primer amplification. Assay used: immunoSEQ multiplex PCR; TCRdb lists only in-frame clones, some missing. That table supplies the V and J calls and clone size; D and trimming were determined from the DNA. The sample consists of approximately 490,000 clones, 75% to 90% of them appearing once. The CDR3 totals 14 residues. In germline, CDR1 is SGHDT, CDR2 YYEEEE. The V end was cut by 4 bases, the J end by 9 bases, with 14 bases between.

This sequence was found in a woman in her late teens or twenties who had recovered from COVID-19. The chain joins TRBV5-6 to TRBJ1-6; a possible D gene is TRBD1 (6 bases). The sequenced sample was PBMCs or T cells enriched from blood (not recorded which). The CDR3 sequence: CASSLQGGGSPLHF. CDR3 nucleotide sequence: TGTGCCAGCAGCCTACAGGGTGGTGGTTCACCCCTCCACTTT.